This T cell receptor beta chain was recorded in a study of T cells expressing NK-cell markers. Study-wide context: Underlying the TCR beta repertoires were sorted CD3+CD56+NKG2C+, CD3+CD56+NKG2C- and CD3+CD56-NKG2C+ T cells. Seven donors tested HCMV-seropositive and one tested seronegative among the eight sequenced.

About this clonotype itself: What it binds is not known.

TCRdb processed the 5' RACE reads again and assigns one entry to each CDR3 protein, with no DNA. The sample includes around 380,000 distinct CDR3 sequences. Overall study findings and caveats: Uncertainty persisted over the HCMV specificity of expanded NKG2C+ T cell clones. The study found these clonotypes also leading the CD3+CD56-NKG2C+ fraction in a few donors.

The sample taken for sequencing was blood T cells: a sorted CD56 or NKG2C T cell subset, CD4+ or CD8+ T cells, or bulk PBMC T cells (not recorded which). This TCR was sampled from a woman in her 50s in good health.

The CDR3 loop is CASRAPGQLVRTGELFF. The chain joins TRBV25-1 to TRBJ2-2; without DNA, the TCRdb call of TRBD1 cannot be checked. CDR3 length: 17 amino acids. CDR1 and CDR2 (germline): MGHDK, SYGVNS.